These T cell receptor beta chains were read from a single sample in a study of blood T cell repertoires in COVID-19. Data came from immunoSEQ multiplex PCR; TCRdb stores just in-frame clones and leaves some out. The table records around 160,000 clones, approximately 83% of them present only once. The sequencing input was peripheral blood. These receptors came from a woman aged 55-70 years with COVID-19, enrolled during active disease. Each CDR3 is given with its conserved first and last residue. The order of the fields is V gene, J gene, D gene, clone size, CDR3 protein, CDR3 DNA. A D gene is named only where the DNA matches it firmly. Rows give clone size only sometimes, using once, few, many, or a class for an expanded clone.

v_call: TRBV23-1; j_call: TRBJ1-5; d_call: TRBD1; clone_size: once; cdr3_aa: CASSIPPGQGNNQPQHF; cdr3_nt: TGCGCCAGCAGTATTCCGCCGGGACAGGGAAACAATCAGCCCCAGCATTTT
v_call: TRBV18; j_call: TRBJ2-3; d_call: TRBD2; clone_size: -; cdr3_aa: CASSSRLAGKGDTQYF; cdr3_nt: TGTGCCAGCTCATCCCGGCTAGCGGGGAAGGGAGATACGCAGTATTTT
v_call: TRBV19; j_call: TRBJ2-3; d_call: -; clone_size: -; cdr3_aa: CASRKIGGFTDTQYF; cdr3_nt: TGTGCCAGTAGAAAAATCGGGGGATTTACAGATACGCAGTATTTT
v_call: TRBV7-3; j_call: TRBJ2-3; d_call: TRBD2; clone_size: -; cdr3_aa: CASSPSSGVADTQYF; cdr3_nt: TGTGCCAGCAGCCCCTCCAGCGGGGTGGCAGATACGCAGTATTTT
v_call: TRBV4-3; j_call: TRBJ1-2; d_call: -; clone_size: -; cdr3_aa: CASSQGEQISFYGYTF; cdr3_nt: TGCGCCAGCAGCCAAGGTGAACAGATTTCTTTCTATGGCTACACCTTC
v_call: TRBV4-3; j_call: TRBJ1-4; d_call: -; clone_size: -; cdr3_aa: CASSQWGSHNEKLFF; cdr3_nt: TGCGCCAGCAGCCAATGGGGCAGCCATAATGAAAAACTGTTTTTT
v_call: TRBV9; j_call: TRBJ1-1; d_call: -; clone_size: -; cdr3_aa: CASSVAGKHTEAFF; cdr3_nt: TGTGCCAGCAGCGTAGCAGGGAAACACACTGAAGCTTTCTTT
v_call: TRBV29-1; j_call: TRBJ2-7; d_call: TRBD1; clone_size: -; cdr3_aa: CSVSPGQGREQYF; cdr3_nt: TGCAGCGTTTCACCGGGACAGGGCCGCGAGCAGTACTTC
v_call: TRBV7-3; j_call: TRBJ2-2; d_call: -; clone_size: -; cdr3_aa: CASSLTLGQNTGELFF; cdr3_nt: TGTGCCAGCAGCTTAACGTTAGGACAGAACACCGGGGAGCTGTTTTTT
v_call: TRBV29-1; j_call: TRBJ2-1; d_call: TRBD2; clone_size: -; cdr3_aa: CSVGWTSGAPQFF; cdr3_nt: TGCAGCGTTGGATGGACTAGCGGGGCGCCTCAGTTCTTC
v_call: TRBV4-1; j_call: TRBJ2-3; d_call: TRBD2; clone_size: -; cdr3_aa: CASSQDPGLASTDTQYF; cdr3_nt: TGCGCCAGCAGCCAAGATCCGGGACTAGCGAGCACAGATACGCAGTATTTT
v_call: TRBV7-9; j_call: TRBJ1-3; d_call: -; clone_size: once; cdr3_aa: CASSPDGGSGNTIYF; cdr3_nt: TGTGCCAGCAGCCCCGACGGGGGTAGTGGAAACACCATATATTTT
v_call: TRBV5-1; j_call: TRBJ2-1; d_call: TRBD1; clone_size: -; cdr3_aa: CASSLGDRGRHNEQFF; cdr3_nt: TGCGCCAGCAGCTTGGGTGACAGGGGGCGACACAATGAGCAGTTCTTC
v_call: TRBV5-4; j_call: TRBJ1-1; d_call: TRBD1; clone_size: -; cdr3_aa: CASSRTGGVVAFF; cdr3_nt: TGTGCCAGCAGCCGGACAGGGGGTGTTGTCGCTTTCTTT
v_call: TRBV29-1; j_call: TRBJ1-1; d_call: TRBD1; clone_size: -; cdr3_aa: CSVVQGAVNTEAFF; cdr3_nt: TGCAGCGTCGTACAGGGGGCGGTGAACACTGAAGCTTTCTTT
v_call: TRBV5-1; j_call: TRBJ2-5; d_call: TRBD2; clone_size: -; cdr3_aa: CASSLVPIAGEQETQYF; cdr3_nt: TGCGCCAGCAGCTTGGTCCCTATAGCGGGTGAACAAGAGACCCAGTACTTC
v_call: TRBV7-2; j_call: TRBJ1-3; d_call: -; clone_size: once; cdr3_aa: CASSPLVSGNTIYF; cdr3_nt: TGTGCCAGCAGCCCCCTCGTCTCTGGAAACACCATATATTTT
v_call: TRBV6-2/TRBV6-3; j_call: TRBJ1-6; d_call: -; clone_size: -; cdr3_aa: CASSFNNNSPLHF; cdr3_nt: TGTGCCAGCAGTTTTAACAATAATTCACCCCTCCACTTT
v_call: TRBV5-1; j_call: TRBJ1-1; d_call: -; clone_size: -; cdr3_aa: CASSLRWGDTEAFF; cdr3_nt: TGCGCCAGCAGCTTGCGATGGGGGGACACTGAAGCTTTCTTT
v_call: TRBV9; j_call: TRBJ1-1; d_call: TRBD1; clone_size: -; cdr3_aa: CASSGTGTANTEAFF; cdr3_nt: TGTGCCAGCAGCGGTACCGGGACAGCGAACACTGAAGCTTTCTTT
v_call: TRBV6-5; j_call: TRBJ1-4; d_call: -; clone_size: -; cdr3_aa: CASSYVQGRRQEKLFF; cdr3_nt: TGTGCCAGCAGTTACGTACAGGGCCGACGACAGGAAAAACTGTTTTTT
v_call: TRBV7-7; j_call: TRBJ2-2; d_call: -; clone_size: -; cdr3_aa: CASSSLSTGELFF; cdr3_nt: TGTGCTAGCAGTTCATTGTCCACCGGGGAGCTGTTTTTT
v_call: TRBV12-5; j_call: TRBJ2-5; d_call: -; clone_size: few; cdr3_aa: CASGLGGTGGEQETQYF; cdr3_nt: TGTGCTAGTGGTTTGGGGGGGACTGGTGGGGAACAAGAGACCCAGTACTTC
v_call: TRBV7-9; j_call: TRBJ2-3; d_call: -; clone_size: -; cdr3_aa: CASSPDLGGRTDTQYF; cdr3_nt: TGTGCCAGCAGCCCCGACCTAGGGGGTCGCACAGATACGCAGTATTTT
v_call: TRBV7-8; j_call: TRBJ2-2; d_call: -; clone_size: -; cdr3_aa: CASSLVIVTGELFF; cdr3_nt: TGTGCCAGCAGCTTAGTTATTGTGACCGGGGAGCTGTTTTTT
v_call: TRBV7-7; j_call: TRBJ2-3; d_call: -; clone_size: -; cdr3_aa: CASSLELSSTDTQYF; cdr3_nt: TGTGCCAGCAGCTTAGAGCTGAGTAGCACAGATACGCAGTATTTT
v_call: TRBV6-2/TRBV6-3; j_call: TRBJ1-1; d_call: -; clone_size: -; cdr3_aa: CASSRGQNTEAFF; cdr3_nt: TGTGCCAGCAGCAGAGGACAGAACACTGAAGCTTTCTTT
v_call: TRBV10-3; j_call: TRBJ1-2; d_call: -; clone_size: once; cdr3_aa: CAISESTGVDYGYTF; cdr3_nt: TGTGCCATCAGTGAGTCCACAGGTGTTGACTATGGCTACACCTTC
v_call: TRBV7-3; j_call: TRBJ2-2; d_call: -; clone_size: -; cdr3_aa: CASSVDSSNTGELFF; cdr3_nt: TGTGCCAGCAGCGTGGACAGTTCGAACACCGGGGAGCTGTTTTTT
v_call: TRBV5-1; j_call: TRBJ2-6; d_call: TRBD1; clone_size: few; cdr3_aa: CASSLTGDPSGANVLTF; cdr3_nt: TGCGCCAGCAGCCTGACAGGGGACCCCTCTGGGGCCAACGTCCTGACTTTC
v_call: TRBV19; j_call: TRBJ2-7; d_call: -; clone_size: once; cdr3_aa: CASSIKLKSYEQYF; cdr3_nt: TGTGCCAGTAGTATAAAGCTAAAATCCTACGAGCAGTACTTC
v_call: TRBV28; j_call: TRBJ2-1; d_call: TRBD2; clone_size: -; cdr3_aa: CASSVAGGDNEQFF; cdr3_nt: TGTGCCAGCAGTGTAGCGGGGGGGGACAATGAGCAGTTCTTC
v_call: TRBV24-1; j_call: TRBJ2-1; d_call: TRBD2; clone_size: -; cdr3_aa: CATSATSGAQGVYNEQFF; cdr3_nt: TGTGCCACCAGTGCGACTAGCGGGGCCCAAGGCGTCTACAATGAGCAGTTCTTC
v_call: TRBV27; j_call: TRBJ2-7; d_call: TRBD1; clone_size: -; cdr3_aa: CASTFLTGSREQYF; cdr3_nt: TGTGCCAGCACTTTCTTGACAGGGAGTCGCGAGCAGTACTTC
v_call: TRBV2; j_call: TRBJ1-1; d_call: TRBD1; clone_size: few; cdr3_aa: CASNDRAGTEAFF; cdr3_nt: TGTGCCAGCAATGACAGGGCGGGGACTGAAGCTTTCTTT
v_call: TRBV6-5; j_call: TRBJ1-2; d_call: TRBD1; clone_size: -; cdr3_aa: CASSQTVGGGGYTF; cdr3_nt: TGTGCCAGCAGCCAAACTGTAGGGGGCGGCGGCTACACCTTC
v_call: TRBV7-3; j_call: TRBJ2-1; d_call: TRBD1; clone_size: -; cdr3_aa: CASSLGTGGAYNEQFF; cdr3_nt: TGTGCCAGCAGCTTAGGGACAGGGGGCGCCTACAATGAGCAGTTCTTC
v_call: TRBV5-1; j_call: TRBJ2-2; d_call: TRBD2; clone_size: -; cdr3_aa: CASSLAGGSTGELFF; cdr3_nt: TGCGCCAGCAGCTTGGCGGGGGGTTCTACCGGGGAGCTGTTTTTT
v_call: TRBV6-4; j_call: TRBJ1-1; d_call: -; clone_size: few; cdr3_aa: CASSDNRTEAFF; cdr3_nt: TGTGCCAGCAGTGACAACCGGACTGAAGCTTTCTTT
v_call: TRBV5-1; j_call: TRBJ2-5; d_call: TRBD1; clone_size: -; cdr3_aa: CASGTGVQETQYF; cdr3_nt: TGCGCCAGCGGGACAGGGGTTCAAGAGACCCAGTACTTC
v_call: TRBV19; j_call: TRBJ1-1; d_call: -; clone_size: -; cdr3_aa: CATTAGRVGTEAFF; cdr3_nt: TGTGCCACTACCGCGGGGAGAGTGGGCACTGAAGCTTTCTTT
v_call: TRBV2; j_call: TRBJ1-1; d_call: -; clone_size: few; cdr3_aa: CASSEVLVWPGVF; cdr3_nt: TGTGCCAGCAGTGAGGTTCTTGTCTGGCCGGGTGTCTTT
v_call: TRBV5-5; j_call: TRBJ1-1; d_call: -; clone_size: -; cdr3_aa: CASSWTTGYDGTEAFF; cdr3_nt: TGTGCCAGCAGCTGGACCACAGGGTACGATGGCACTGAAGCTTTCTTT
v_call: TRBV10-3; j_call: TRBJ2-7; d_call: -; clone_size: once; cdr3_aa: CAISDLYEQYF; cdr3_nt: TGTGCCATCAGTGATCTTTACGAGCAGTACTTC
v_call: TRBV10-3; j_call: TRBJ2-1; d_call: TRBD2; clone_size: -; cdr3_aa: CAISLAGISYNEQFF; cdr3_nt: TGTGCCATCAGTCTAGCGGGAATCTCCTACAATGAGCAGTTCTTC